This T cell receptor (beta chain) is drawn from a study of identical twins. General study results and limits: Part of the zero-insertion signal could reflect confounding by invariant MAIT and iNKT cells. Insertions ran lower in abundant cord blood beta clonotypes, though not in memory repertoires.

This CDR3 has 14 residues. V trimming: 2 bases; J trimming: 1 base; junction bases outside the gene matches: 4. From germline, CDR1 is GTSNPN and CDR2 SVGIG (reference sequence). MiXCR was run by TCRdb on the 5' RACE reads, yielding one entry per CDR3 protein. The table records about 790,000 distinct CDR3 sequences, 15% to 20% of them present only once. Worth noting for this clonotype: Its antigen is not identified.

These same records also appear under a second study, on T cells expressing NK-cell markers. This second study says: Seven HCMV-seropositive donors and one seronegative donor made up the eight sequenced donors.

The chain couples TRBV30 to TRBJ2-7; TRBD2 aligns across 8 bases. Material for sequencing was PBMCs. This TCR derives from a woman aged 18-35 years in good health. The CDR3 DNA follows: TGTGCCTGGAGTAGCGGGGGCTCTTCCTACGAGCAGTACTTC. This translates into CAWSSGGSSYEQYF.